A single sample gave rise to the 9 T cell receptor beta chains below, sequenced in a study of Ad26.COV2.S vaccination and SARS-CoV-2 variants. Treatment in this sample: around 19 received Ad26.COV2.S at low or high dose, single or two shots; about five received placebo; per-sample allocation not given. On day 63 after the first injection, vaccine and placebo recipients gave samples. The assay was immunoSEQ multiplex PCR, and TCRdb's table has in-frame clones only and misses some. This table has around 380,000 clones, 75% to 90% appearing once. The sample here was peripheral blood, taken in a trial of Ad26.COV2.S vaccine versus placebo. These receptors were taken from a person between 18 and 65 years old who received the Ad26.COV2.S COVID-19 vaccine or a placebo.

The chain carries TRBV10-2 and TRBJ2-1, with D perhaps TRBD2 (6 bases). CDR3 size: 12 residues. Germline V gives CDR1 WSHSY, CDR2 SAAADI. The V gene lost 6 bases and the J gene lost 10 bases, with 13 bases spanning the gap. The CDR3 region is CASREGLGEQFF. The CDR3 nucleotides are TGCGCCAGCAGGGAGGGGCTGGGGGAGCAGTTCTTC.

The V gene is TRBV11-2, the J gene TRBJ1-2; D uncertain. The germline V gene encodes CDR1 SGHAT and CDR2 FQNNGV. The CDR3 covers 12 residues. With 5 bases removed from V and 8 bases from J, the gap between germline ends came to 12 bases. CDR3 in amino acids: CASSQGQRGYTF. CDR3 DNA: TGTGCCAGCAGCCAAGGGCAGCGCGGCTACACCTTC.

This clone appeared a single time. This rearrangement joins TRBV5-6 to TRBJ2-3; D possibly uses TRBD1 or TRBD2 (5 bases each). The CDR3 is made up of 14 amino acids. V lost 7 bases and J lost 8, with 20 bases in between. Germline CDR1 and CDR2: SGHDT and YYEEEE. The CDR3 loop is CASYLGPPAVTQYF. As DNA, the CDR3 is TGTGCCAGCTACTTGGGACCCCCGGCGGTTACGCAGTATTTT.

The rearrangement uses TRBV6-4 and TRBJ2-1; D uncertain. The CDR3 loop spans 13 amino acids. Germline lookup yields CDR1 MRHNA and CDR2 SNTAGT. Trimming removed 4 bases at V and 4 bases at J, with 8 bases between. CDR3 bases: TGTGCCAGCAGTGTAGCTCCTTACAATGAGCAGTTCTTC. Translation gives CASSVAPYNEQFF.

This clone showed up just a few times. V and J are TRBV30 and TRBJ2-1; 7 bases are shared with TRBD2. Trimming at V came to 5 bases and at J to 5 bases, leaving 15 bases not matched to a gene. Germline lookup yields CDR1 GTSNPN and CDR2 SVGIG (reference sequence). The CDR3 is made up of 16 amino acids. Here the CDR3 DNA reads TGTGCCTGGGACCGGTATAAGCGGGGTCGGCACAATGAGCAGTTCTTC. Translating it yields CAWDRYKRGRHNEQFF.

The rearrangement uses TRBV6-5 and TRBJ1-1; D might be TRBD1 (5 bases). The CDR3 consists of 14 residues. Germline V gives CDR1 MNHEY, CDR2 SVGAGI. V lost 6 bases and J lost 8, with 19 bases in between. The CDR3 nucleotides are TGTGCCAGCAGCATGGATCGTGCGGGACCCGAAGCTTTCTTT. Protein sequence: CASSMDRAGPEAFF.

The chain carries TRBV5-4 and TRBJ1-6; 9 bases agree with TRBD1. The CDR3 length is 17 residues. Germline trimming cut 0 bases from V and 7 bases from J; bases unmatched to any gene: 8. CDR1 SGHNT and CDR2 YYREEE come from the germline V gene (reference sequence). The CDR3 protein is CASSLVGSGTGNSPLHF. The CDR3 bases are TGTGCCAGCAGCTTGGTGGGGTCCGGGACAGGGAATTCACCCCTCCACTTT.

This clone occurred once. The chain has TRBV15 and TRBJ1-1, with 7 bases identical to TRBD1. CDR3 length: 13 amino acids. CDR1 is LNHNV, CDR2 YYDKDF, per germline (reference sequence). The V gene end was trimmed by 8 bases and the J gene end by 1 base; junction bases not matched to a gene: 4. Here the CDR3 DNA reads TGTGCCACCCTACAGGGGCAGAACACTGAAGCTTTCTTT. It yields the protein CATLQGQNTEAFF. The entire variable domain, with the rest obtained from reference TRBV15 and TRBJ1-1, is as follows: DAMVIQNPRYQVTQFGKPVTLSCSQTLNHNVMYWYQQKSSQAPKLLFHYYDKDFNNEADTPDNFQSRRPNTSFCFLDIRSPGLGDTAMYLCATLQGQNTEAFFGQGTRLTVV.

In its sample, this clone was seen once. The chain links TRBV11-2 to TRBJ2-1, with TRBD2 matching over 8 bases. Germline CDR1 reads SGHAT; CDR2 reads FQNNGV. The CDR3 has 14 amino acids. Trimming cost V 7 bases and J 8 bases; bases outside gene matches: 10. The CDR3 DNA is TGTGCCAGCACTATAGGGCGGGGGGCCTATGAGCAGTTCTTC. It is translated as CASTIGRGAYEQFF. The complete variable domain, with remaining parts taken from reference TRBV11-2 and TRBJ2-1, reads EAGVAQSPRYKIIEKRQSVAFWCNPISGHATLYWYQQILGQGPKLLIQFQNNGVVDDSQLPKDRFSAERLKGVDSTLKIQPAKLEDSAVYLCASTIGRGAYEQFFGPGTRLTVL.